The 25 T cell receptor beta chains in this list originate from one sample, sequenced in a study of cytomegalovirus exposure and HLA in healthy donors. Use of 60 Vbeta and 13 Jbeta primers characterized the PCR. Data came from immunoSEQ multiplex PCR; TCRdb stores just in-frame clones and leaves some out. The table has 150,000 or so clones, 81% seen once. The specimen was PBMCs. The receptors stem from a man aged 50 to 60 in good health and CMV-seropositive.

The chain combines TRBV7-9 with TRBJ1-2, with TRBD1 identical over 8 bases. V lost 2 bases, J lost 3 bases, and 5 bases stayed unmatched. The germline CDR1 and CDR2 sequences are SEHNR and FQNEAQ (reference sequence). The CDR3 length is 15 residues. CDR3 region: CASSLPGQGDYGYTF. In DNA form, the CDR3 reads TGTGCCAGCAGCTTACCAGGACAGGGTGACTATGGCTACACCTTC.

V is TRBV28 and J is TRBJ2-1; D not certain. Looked up from germline, CDR1 is MDHEN and CDR2 is SYDVKM. The CDR3 is 12 residues long. V was cut by 6 bases and J by 10 bases, with 13 bases left in between. The CDR3 sequence is CASRFPLREQFF. The CDR3 region has the DNA TGTGCCAGCAGGTTTCCCCTGAGGGAGCAGTTCTTC.

This clone showed up just once. This chain uses TRBV4-1 with TRBJ2-7, with TRBD1 matching over 8 bases. J gave up 6 bases and V 3 bases, and 13 bases lay outside the gene matches. The CDR3 has 16 amino acids. CDR1 is MGHRA, CDR2 YSYEKL, per germline. CDR3 sequence (DNA): TGCGCCAGCAGCCATCACAGGGACAGGTTAGGATCCGAGCAGTACTTC. Translating it yields CASSHHRDRLGSEQYF.

The V gene is TRBV19, the J gene TRBJ2-7; possible D gene TRBD2, 6 bases. V was cut by 3 bases and J by 6 bases, with 15 bases left in between. The germline CDR1 and CDR2 sequences are LNHDA and SQIVND (reference sequence). This CDR3 is 14 amino acids long. The DNA of the CDR3 is TGTGCCAGTAGTATCGGGAGTGCTTTCGCCGAGCAGTACTTC. This sequence encodes CASSIGSAFAEQYF.

This chain joins TRBV7-2 and TRBJ2-2; 11 bases align to TRBD1. Unmatched junction bases numbered 5, after V lost 4 bases and J lost 4 bases. This CDR3 is built from 16 residues. Germline assignment: CDR1 SGHTA and CDR2 FQGNSA. CDR3 in DNA: TGTGCCAGCAGCTCCGGGACAGGGGGGTTCACCGGGGAGCTGTTTTTT. It is translated as CASSSGTGGFTGELFF.

The CDR3 loop reads CASVGTVPTDTQYF. The CDR3 DNA is TGCGCCAGCGTCGGAACAGTACCCACAGATACGCAGTATTTT. The genes are TRBV5-1 and TRBJ2-3; D gene ambiguous. V lost 7 bases and J 2 bases, leaving 14 bases between the germline ends. The CDR3 extends over 14 amino acids. The germline CDR1 and CDR2 sequences are SGHRS and YFSETQ.

This clone came up a few times. The same CDR3 is also encoded by other DNA sequences in this sample. The gene calls are TRBV5-1 and TRBJ1-1, with D possibly being TRBD1 (5 bases). The V and J ends lost 4 bases and 5 bases respectively, with 15 bases between them. The CDR3 contains 14 residues. Germline V gene sequence: CDR1 SGHRS, CDR2 YFSETQ. The CDR3 nucleotides are TGCGCCAGCAGCATCGGGCCGGGGGGGACTGAAGCTTTCTTT. Its protein is CASSIGPGGTEAFF.

The rearrangement joins TRBV30 to TRBJ1-6; TRBD1 might be the D (5 bases). The CDR3 is 15 amino acids. Trimming removed 2 bases at V and 12 bases at J, with 20 bases between. The germline CDR1 and CDR2 sequences are GTSNPN and SVGIG (reference sequence). DNA for the CDR3: TGTGCCTGGAGTCCTCGGACCTCCCGGGGGGGACCCCTCCACTTT. This gives the protein CAWSPRTSRGGPLHF.

The chain recombines TRBV6-5 with TRBJ1-1, with a tentative D call TRBD1 (5 bases). V was trimmed by 4 bases and J by 2 bases, leaving 11 bases between them. Germline CDR1 reads MNHEY; CDR2 reads SVGAGI. The CDR3 has 14 amino acids. CDR3 amino acids: CASSSQGSNTEAFF. CDR3 bases: TGTGCCAGCAGTTCCCAGGGCTCCAACACTGAAGCTTTCTTT.

The chain has TRBV28 and TRBJ1-2; TRBD1 might be the D (6 bases). This CDR3 is built from 13 residues. Trimming took off 6 bases at V and 4 bases at J, with 12 bases between the two ends. Germline CDR1 and CDR2: MDHEN and SYDVKM. The CDR3 DNA follows: TGTGCCAGCAGATCCGGGACACTCTATGGCTACACCTTC. Translated, it gives CASRSGTLYGYTF.

This clone was detected a few times. The CDR3 nucleotides read TGCGCCAGCAGCCAAGTGGCAGGGGGCTACTATGGCTACACCTTC. Translated, it gives CASSQVAGGYYGYTF. The rearrangement joins TRBV4-1 to TRBJ1-2; 8 bases fit TRBD1. The CDR3 is 15 residues long. V was pared by 1 base and J by 3 bases, with 4 bases of the junction left unmatched. CDR1 is MGHRA, CDR2 YSYEKL, per germline.

The chain uses TRBV28 and TRBJ1-4; D not certain. Germline V gene lookup returns CDR1 MDHEN and CDR2 SYDVKM. V was cut by 2 bases and J by 5 bases, with 6 bases left in between. The CDR3 covers 13 residues. CDR3 bases: TGTGCCAGCAGTTTAGTCCAGAATGAAAAACTGTTTTTT. Protein: CASSLVQNEKLFF.

The V gene is TRBV18, the J gene TRBJ2-5; D uncertain. Germline V gives CDR1 KGHSH, CDR2 LQKENI. The CDR3 runs to 13 residues. The ends were cut back, 1 base at V and 2 bases at J, with 5 bases in the middle. The DNA of the CDR3 is TGTGCCAGCTCACCACTAGAACAAGAGACCCAGTACTTC. Protein product: CASSPLEQETQYF.

This sequence joins TRBV5-4 and TRBJ1-1; 8 nucleotides align to TRBD1. CDR1 is SGHNT, CDR2 YYREEE, per germline (reference sequence). J was trimmed by 3 bases and V by 4 bases; bases with no gene match: 2. The CDR3 is 13 amino acids. The CDR3 nucleotides read TGTGCCAGCAGCCGGGACAGGCACACTGAAGCTTTCTTT. This gives the protein CASSRDRHTEAFF. Full variable domain (remainder filled in from reference TRBV5-4 and TRBJ1-1): ETGVTQSPTHLIKTRGQQVTLRCSSQSGHNTVSWYQQALGQGPQFIFQYYREEENGRGNFPPRFSGLQFPNYSSELNVNALELDDSALYLCASSRDRHTEAFFGQGTRLTVV.

The chain links TRBV18 to TRBJ2-7, with TRBD1 identical over 10 bases. The CDR3 spans 14 residues. The trim removed 3 bases at V and 3 bases at J, leaving 2 bases unmatched. Germline V lookup: CDR1 KGHSH, CDR2 LQKENI. The CDR3 is CASSPRTGGYEQYF. DNA of the CDR3: TGTGCCAGCTCACCGCGGACAGGGGGCTACGAGCAGTACTTC.

The chain recombines TRBV28 with TRBJ2-7; 7 nucleotides agree with TRBD2. This CDR3 region has 12 residues. The J segment lost 9 bases and the V segment lost 3 bases, leaving 5 bases of the junction unmatched. From germline, CDR1 is MDHEN and CDR2 SYDVKM. CDR3 nucleotide sequence: TGTGCCAGCAGTTTTCGGGGGAGGGGGCAGTACTTC. Translating it yields CASSFRGRGQYF.

This clone was seen just once. V gene TRBV5-1 combines with J gene TRBJ1-4; possibly TRBD1 for D (6 bases). V was shortened by 4 bases and J by 3 bases, with 10 bases between the two germline ends. The CDR3 has 14 residues. Germline values: CDR1 SGHRS, CDR2 YFSETQ. CDR3 region: CASSHRDANEKLFF. The CDR3 DNA sequence: TGCGCCAGCAGCCACAGGGATGCTAATGAAAAACTGTTTTTT.

This CDR3 is CASSFLGHEQYF. The CDR3 DNA follows: TGTGCCAGCAGCTTCCTTGGGCACGAGCAGTACTTC. The genes are TRBV7-9 and TRBJ2-7; D call uncertain. Trimming removed 3 bases at V and 5 bases at J, with 8 bases between. Germline V CDR1 and CDR2: SEHNR, FQNEAQ (reference sequence). The CDR3 has 12 amino acids.

The chain joins TRBV7-6 to TRBJ2-5; weak D call: TRBD2 (6 bases). This CDR3 is 16 amino acids long. V shed 5 bases and J shed 5 bases, with 21 bases lying between them. Germline V gene lookup returns CDR1 SGHVS and CDR2 FNYEAQ. This chain's CDR3 is CASSPNGGDIVETQYF. The CDR3 nucleotides read TGTGCCAGCAGCCCGAATGGCGGGGATATAGTTGAGACCCAGTACTTC. Filled out from reference TRBV7-6 and TRBJ2-5, the complete variable domain reads GAGVSQSPRYKVTKRGQDVALRCDPISGHVSLYWYRQALGQGPEFLTYFNYEAQQDKSGLPNDRFSAERPEGSISTLTIQRTEQRDSAMYRCASSPNGGDIVETQYFGPGTRLLVL.

Here the CDR3 reads CSVGRDGGYGYTF. CDR3 DNA: TGCAGCGTTGGGAGGGACGGCGGCTATGGCTACACCTTC. This sequence joins TRBV29-1 and TRBJ1-2; D might be TRBD1 (5 bases). This CDR3 is built from 13 residues. Trimming took 4 bases from V and 4 from J, leaving 13 bases between them. Germline V gene data show CDR1 as SQVTM and CDR2 as ANQGSEA.

J is TRBJ2-2 and V is TRBV27, with D hard to call. The CDR3 runs to 13 residues. Between the trimmed V and J ends, which lost 1 base and 6 bases, there was a span of 6 bases. Germline values: CDR1 MNHEY, CDR2 SMNVEV (reference sequence). The CDR3: CASSLYFAGELFF. DNA of the CDR3: TGTGCCAGCAGTTTATATTTCGCCGGGGAGCTGTTTTTT.

A note on this clone: In the same sample, other DNA sequences code for this CDR3. The chain recombines TRBV5-1 with TRBJ1-1; a possible D gene is TRBD1 (6 bases). CDR3 length: 14 residues. V dropped 3 bases and J dropped 2 bases, with 11 bases sitting between them. Germline V lookup: CDR1 SGHRS, CDR2 YFSETQ. This CDR3 reads CASSSGQPNTEAFF. CDR3 sequence (DNA): TGCGCCAGCAGCTCTGGACAGCCAAACACTGAAGCTTTCTTT. The entire variable domain, with the rest obtained from reference TRBV5-1 and TRBJ1-1, is as follows: KAGVTQTPRYLIKTRGQQVTLSCSPISGHRSVSWYQQTPGQGLQFLFEYFSETQRNKGNFPGRFSGRQFSNSRSEMNVSTLELGDSALYLCASSSGQPNTEAFFGQGTRLTVV.

V gene TRBV27 combines with J gene TRBJ1-1; 7 bases line up with TRBD1. The CDR3 spans 15 residues. V lost 3 bases, J lost 1 base, and 5 bases stayed unmatched. CDR1 MNHEY and CDR2 SMNVEV come from the germline V gene (reference sequence). As DNA, the CDR3 is TGTGCCAGCAGTTTGGACAGGTTTCGGAACACTGAAGCTTTCTTT. The encoded protein is CASSLDRFRNTEAFF.

A single count supports this clone. The rearrangement links TRBV18 to TRBJ1-6; 7 bases agree with TRBD1. The CDR3 loop spans 15 amino acids. CDR1 is KGHSH, CDR2 LQKENI, per germline. The V gene end was trimmed by 3 bases and the J gene end by 10 bases; junction bases not matched to a gene: 9. CDR3 protein: CASSPSSDRRSPLHF. CDR3 DNA: TGTGCCAGCTCACCCTCCTCGGACAGGAGGTCACCCCTCCACTTT.

The chain links TRBV5-4 to TRBJ2-7; 10 bases agree with TRBD2. From germline, CDR1 is SGHNT and CDR2 YYREEE (reference sequence). V was clipped by 4 bases and J by 2 bases; unmatched bases: 21. The CDR3 length is 20 residues. The CDR3 loop reads CASSVGPTSGRRFGAYEQYF. The DNA for the CDR3 is TGTGCCAGCAGCGTAGGGCCGACTAGCGGGCGCCGATTCGGAGCCTACGAGCAGTACTTC.